The 21 T cell receptor beta chains below all came from one sample that was sequenced in a study of cytomegalovirus exposure and HLA in healthy donors listed by TCRdb under 2017. Receptor amplification or capture employed the immunoSEQ multiplex PCR assay. A mixture of 60 forward primers for TCR Vbeta segments and 13 reverse primers for TCR Jbeta segments was used in the multiplex PCR. TCRdb re-hosts the immuneACCESS table, in-frame sequences only. Its copies lack some clones; in the studies checked, an unresolved V gene accounts for under half of them, and the cause for the rest is not known. This sample lists around 100,000 clones; about four fifths were detected once. The ten largest make up around 3% of the sample. The source material was PBMCs. Source of these receptors: a woman between 18 and 29 years old in good health and CMV-seropositive.

The V call is TRBV7-3, the J call TRBJ2-4, with 13 nucleotides matching TRBD2. Germline values: CDR1 SGHTA, CDR2 FQGTGA. V was pared by 5 bases and J by 16 bases, with 14 bases of the junction left unmatched. This CDR3 comprises 15 residues. The CDR3 loop is CASSTSGTSGNLLYF. Written as DNA, the CDR3 is TGTGCCAGCAGCACTTCCGGGACTAGCGGGAACCTCCTCTACTTC.

There are a few counts of this clone. This chain joins TRBV27 and TRBJ2-7, with D tentatively TRBD1 (6 bases). Trimming shortened V by 5 bases and J by 0 bases, and 14 bases separated the two germline ends. This CDR3 comprises 15 residues. Germline V lookup: CDR1 MNHEY, CDR2 SMNVEV (reference sequence). CDR3 bases: TGTGCCAGCAGTCGTCCCGGGACAACCTCCTACGAGCAGTACTTC. Translated: CASSRPGTTSYEQYF.

The chain carries TRBV6-1 and TRBJ2-5; the match to TRBD2 covers 8 bases. Germline trimming cut 6 bases from V and 2 bases from J; bases unmatched to any gene: 5. Germline loops: CDR1 MNHNS, CDR2 SASEGT. CDR3 length equals 14 residues. The CDR3 reads CASSKVAGQETQYF. CDR3 in DNA: TGTGCCAGCAGCAAGGTAGCGGGGCAAGAGACCCAGTACTTC.

The sample holds a few counts of this clone. The CDR3 loop reads CASSEPDRAETQYF. The CDR3 bases are TGTGCCAGCAGTGAGCCAGACAGGGCGGAGACCCAGTACTTC. This rearrangement joins TRBV6-1 to TRBJ2-5, with 7 bases aligning to TRBD1. Looked up from germline, CDR1 is MNHNS and CDR2 is SASEGT. After removal of 3 bases from V and 5 bases from J, the junction contained 6 bases not matched to a gene. The CDR3 is made up of 14 amino acids.

This chain connects TRBV28 to TRBJ1-3; the D is unclear. Trimming took 5 bases from V and 0 from J, leaving 11 bases between them. The CDR3 consists of 15 residues. Germline V lookup: CDR1 MDHEN, CDR2 SYDVKM. CDR3 in DNA: TGTGCCAGCAGTCTCCTAGTACGCTCTGGAAACACCATATATTTT. Protein sequence: CASSLLVRSGNTIYF.

This clone was counted between two and nine times. This rearrangement joins TRBV6-1 to TRBJ2-2; D perhaps matches TRBD2 (5 bases). Trimming pared 4 bases from V and 4 bases from J, leaving 10 bases between. The CDR3 loop spans 14 amino acids. Germline V gives CDR1 MNHNS, CDR2 SASEGT. CDR3 sequence (DNA): TGTGCCAGCAGTGTCGAAGGGAGCACCGGGGAGCTGTTTTTT. Protein: CASSVEGSTGELFF.

The chain has TRBV11-1 and TRBJ2-2; 8 bases fit TRBD1. The CDR3 has 16 amino acids. V was pared by 7 bases and J by 2 bases, with 9 bases of the junction left unmatched. CDR1 SGHAT and CDR2 FQDESV come from the germline V gene (reference sequence). CDR3 in amino acids: CASTRKDRANTGELFF. For the CDR3, the DNA is TGTGCCAGCACCCGAAAGGACAGGGCAAACACCGGGGAGCTGTTTTTT.

The genes are TRBV7-2 and TRBJ2-7; the D gene is possibly TRBD1 (6 bases). This CDR3 has 13 residues. Trimming took 8 bases from V and 1 from J, leaving 12 bases between them. Germline V lookup: CDR1 SGHTA, CDR2 FQGNSA. The DNA for the CDR3 is TGTGCCAGCGCACTAGACAGGTCCTACGAGCAGTACTTC. It translates to CASALDRSYEQYF.

The chain joins TRBV5-1 to TRBJ2-2, with D perhaps matching TRBD2 (6 bases). The CDR3 contains 15 residues. V was trimmed by 3 bases and J by 3 bases, leaving 12 bases between them. Germline V CDR1 and CDR2: SGHRS, YFSETQ. CDR3 loop: CASSSVAAHTGELFF. The DNA for the CDR3 is TGCGCCAGCAGCTCCGTAGCGGCCCACACCGGGGAGCTGTTTTTT. The variable domain in full, completed from reference TRBV5-1 and TRBJ2-2, reads KAGVTQTPRYLIKTRGQQVTLSCSPISGHRSVSWYQQTPGQGLQFLFEYFSETQRNKGNFPGRFSGRQFSNSRSEMNVSTLELGDSALYLCASSSVAAHTGELFFGEGSRLTVL.

The chain has TRBV7-3 and TRBJ2-3; the D is unclear. V was clipped by 5 bases and J by 6 bases, with 12 bases between them. Germline CDR1 is SGHTA and CDR2 is FQGTGA. There are 13 residues in the CDR3. In nucleotides, the CDR3 is TGTGCCAGCAGCGAAAGAACCGGGGATACGCAGTATTTT. Its translation is CASSERTGDTQYF.

This chain connects TRBV7-9 to TRBJ1-5; unclear D gene. Trimming removed 5 bases from V and 8 bases from J, with 13 bases in between. The CDR3 extends over 13 amino acids. CDR1 and CDR2 (germline): SEHNR, FQNEAQ (reference sequence). The CDR3, as DNA: TGTGCCAGCAGCCCTAACCTAGGAGAGCCCCAGCATTTT. This gives the protein CASSPNLGEPQHF.

This chain joins TRBV19 and TRBJ1-1, with no clear D. Trimming left V 3 bases short and J 1 base short, with 6 bases between. Per germline, CDR1 LNHDA and CDR2 SQIVND (reference sequence). The CDR3 is 13 amino acids. For the CDR3, the DNA is TGTGCCAGTAGTATTCTCGGGAACACTGAAGCTTTCTTT. Amino acid sequence: CASSILGNTEAFF.

This chain joins TRBV6-1 and TRBJ2-7, with a weak D call TRBD1 (6 bases). Germline assignment: CDR1 MNHNS and CDR2 SASEGT. The CDR3 is 14 amino acids. V was cut by 6 bases and J by 1 base, with 13 bases left in between. For the CDR3, the DNA is TGTGCCAGCAGCGTGGGGGCGAATTCCTACGAGCAGTACTTC. Encoded protein: CASSVGANSYEQYF.

This chain uses TRBV28 with TRBJ2-1; TRBD1 aligns across 10 bases. Germline V CDR1 and CDR2: MDHEN, SYDVKM. The CDR3 runs 16 residues. The V and J ends lost 3 bases and 6 bases, in that order; junction bases with no gene match: 8. CDR3 in amino acids: CASSLGGTGVGNEQFF. The CDR3 DNA is TGTGCCAGCAGTTTGGGGGGGACAGGGGTCGGCAATGAGCAGTTCTTC.

This clone appeared once. The chain combines TRBV5-4 with TRBJ2-5; the match to TRBD2 covers 10 bases. CDR3 length: 15 residues. The ends lost 0 bases at V and 4 bases at J; junction bases unmatched: 3. Germline V gene data show CDR1 as SGHNT and CDR2 as YYREEE (reference sequence). Here the CDR3 DNA reads TGTGCCAGCAGCTTGGAGCGGGAGGGGGGAGAGACCCAGTACTTC. It encodes CASSLEREGGETQYF. The entire variable domain, with the rest obtained from reference TRBV5-4 and TRBJ2-5, is as follows: ETGVTQSPTHLIKTRGQQVTLRCSSQSGHNTVSWYQQALGQGPQFIFQYYREEENGRGNFPPRFSGLQFPNYSSELNVNALELDDSALYLCASSLEREGGETQYFGPGTRLLVL.

A single count supports this clone. V usage is TRBV11-3 and J usage is TRBJ2-7; 8 bases are a match to TRBD2. The germline V gene has CDR1 SGHNT and CDR2 YENEEA. Trimming removed 3 bases from V and 5 bases from J; junction bases left unmatched: 6. The CDR3 covers 14 residues. This chain's CDR3 is CASSFTGTSNEQYF. The DNA of the CDR3 is TGTGCCAGCAGCTTTACCGGGACTAGTAACGAGCAGTACTTC.

The count of this clone is one. The chain combines TRBV5-1 with TRBJ2-7; no clear D. The CDR3 is made up of 14 amino acids. Germline values: CDR1 SGHRS, CDR2 YFSETQ. Trimming removed 0 bases from V and 0 bases from J, with 7 bases in between. The CDR3 bases are TGCGCCAGCAGCTTGGGGTTTAGCTCCTACGAGCAGTACTTC. Translated: CASSLGFSSYEQYF.

The rearrangement links TRBV21-1 to TRBJ1-1; the table gives TRBD1 as D, unverified against the DNA. TRBV21-1 counts as a pseudogene. The CDR3 totals 16 residues. The CDR3 loop is CASSRRQGGLNTEAFF. The CDR3 DNA reads TGTGCCAGCAGCCGCCGACAGGGCGGGTTGAACACTGAAGCTTTCTTT.

This sequence joins TRBV6-6 and TRBJ1-4; D may be TRBD1 (6 bases). Between the trimmed V and J ends, which lost 6 bases and 0 bases, there was a span of 14 bases. The CDR3 loop spans 16 amino acids. The germline CDR1 and CDR2 sequences are MNHNY and SVGAGI (reference sequence). The CDR3 is CASRPTGAATNEKLFF. DNA of the CDR3: TGTGCCAGCAGGCCGACAGGTGCCGCAACTAATGAAAAACTGTTTTTT.

This chain joins TRBV4-2 and TRBJ1-4; D call uncertain. CDR3 size: 14 residues. Trimming cost V 4 bases and J 8 bases, with 14 bases left between them. From germline, CDR1 is LGHNA and CDR2 YNFKEQ. The CDR3 spells CASSPDRWREKLFF. The CDR3 DNA reads TGTGCCAGCAGCCCCGACCGGTGGAGGGAAAAACTGTTTTTT.

CDR3 coding DNA: TGTGCCATCGAAAGGGAAACTAGCGGGAGAAGGACGGGGAATGAGCAGTTCTTC. It is translated as CAIERETSGRRTGNEQFF. This chain links TRBV10-3 with TRBJ2-1, with 11 bases fitting TRBD2. V lost 8 bases to trimming and J lost 7 bases; unmatched junction nucleotides: 19. This CDR3 has 18 amino acids. The germline V gene has CDR1 ENHRY and CDR2 SYGVKD.